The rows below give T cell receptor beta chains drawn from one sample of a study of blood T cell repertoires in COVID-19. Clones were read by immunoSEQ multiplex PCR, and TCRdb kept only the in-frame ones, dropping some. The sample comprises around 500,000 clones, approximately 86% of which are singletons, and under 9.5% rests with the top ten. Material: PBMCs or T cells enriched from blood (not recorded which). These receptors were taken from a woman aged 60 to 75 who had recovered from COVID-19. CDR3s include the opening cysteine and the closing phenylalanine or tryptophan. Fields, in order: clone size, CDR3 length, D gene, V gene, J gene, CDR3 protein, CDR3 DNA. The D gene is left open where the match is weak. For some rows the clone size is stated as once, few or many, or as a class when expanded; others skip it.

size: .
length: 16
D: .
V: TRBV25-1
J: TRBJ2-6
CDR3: CASSAFRGSGANVLTF
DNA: TGTGCCAGCAGTGCCTTTAGGGGCTCTGGGGCCAACGTCCTGACTTTC

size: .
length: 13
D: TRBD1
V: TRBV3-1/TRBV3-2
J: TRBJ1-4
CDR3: CASRQGQGSKLFF
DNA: TGTGCCAGCAGACAAGGACAGGGTTCAAAACTGTTTTTT

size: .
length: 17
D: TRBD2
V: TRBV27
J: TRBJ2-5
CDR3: CASSLLGLAVGQETQYF
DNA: TGTGCCAGCAGTTTATTGGGGCTAGCGGTCGGCCAAGAGACCCAGTACTTC

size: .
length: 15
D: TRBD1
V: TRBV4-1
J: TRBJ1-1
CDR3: CASSQESTGGMEAFF
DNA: TGCGCCAGCAGCCAAGAATCGACAGGGGGCATGGAAGCTTTCTTT

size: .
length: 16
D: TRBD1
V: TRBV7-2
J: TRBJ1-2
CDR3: CASSLERTGGGYGYTF
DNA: TGTGCCAGCAGCTTGGAGCGGACAGGGGGCGGGTATGGCTACACCTTC

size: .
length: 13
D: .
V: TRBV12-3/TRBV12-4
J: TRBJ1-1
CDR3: CASSLGGETEAFF
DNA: TGTGCCAGCAGTTTAGGCGGAGAGACTGAAGCTTTCTTT

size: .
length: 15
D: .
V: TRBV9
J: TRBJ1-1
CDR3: CASSPQSTGNTEAFF
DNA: TGTGCCAGCAGCCCCCAGAGTACGGGTAACACTGAAGCTTTCTTT

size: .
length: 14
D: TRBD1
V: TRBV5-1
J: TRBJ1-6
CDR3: CASSGGTVNSPLHF
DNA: TGCGCCAGCAGCGGGGGGACAGTCAATTCACCCCTCCACTTT

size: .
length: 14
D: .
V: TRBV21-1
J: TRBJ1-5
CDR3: CASSTSGPGQPQHF
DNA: TGTGCCAGCAGCACCTCAGGGCCAGGACAGCCCCAGCATTTT

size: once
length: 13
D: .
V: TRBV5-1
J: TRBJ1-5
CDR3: CASSLGGSQPQHF
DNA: TGCGCCAGCAGCTTAGGGGGTTCTCAGCCCCAGCATTTT

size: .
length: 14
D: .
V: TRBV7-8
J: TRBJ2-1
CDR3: CASSLEAHRDEQFF
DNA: TGTGCCAGCAGCTTAGAGGCCCACAGGGATGAGCAGTTCTTC

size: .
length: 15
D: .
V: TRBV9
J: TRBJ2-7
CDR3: CASSVGPPGLYEQYF
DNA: TGTGCCAGCAGCGTGGGTCCCCCGGGACTCTACGAGCAGTACTTC

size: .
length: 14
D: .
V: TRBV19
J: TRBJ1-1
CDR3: CASSIGLGSLEAFF
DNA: TGTGCCAGTAGTATAGGATTGGGCAGCCTTGAAGCTTTCTTT

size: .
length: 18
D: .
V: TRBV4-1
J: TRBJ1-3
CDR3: CASSQGTALGGSGNTIYF
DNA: TGCGCCAGCAGCCAAGGCACCGCCCTAGGCGGCTCTGGAAACACCATATATTTT

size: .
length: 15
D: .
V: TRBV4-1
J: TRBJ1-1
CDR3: CASSQDEGRGTEAFF
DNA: TGCGCCAGCAGCCAAGACGAAGGGAGGGGCACTGAAGCTTTCTTT

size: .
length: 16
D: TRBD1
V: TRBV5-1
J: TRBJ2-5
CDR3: CASSPTPWTGGETQYF
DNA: TGCGCCAGCAGCCCTACCCCCTGGACAGGGGGAGAGACCCAGTACTTC

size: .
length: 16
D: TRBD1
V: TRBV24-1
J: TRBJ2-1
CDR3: CATSDPGQGVNNEQFF
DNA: TGTGCCACCAGTGACCCGGGACAGGGGGTAAACAATGAGCAGTTCTTC

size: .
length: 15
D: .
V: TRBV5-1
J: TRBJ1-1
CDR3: CASSLKFGVNTEAFF
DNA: TGCGCCAGCAGCTTGAAGTTCGGGGTGAACACTGAAGCTTTCTTT

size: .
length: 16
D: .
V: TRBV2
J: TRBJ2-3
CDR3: CASSEGYSGSTDTQYF
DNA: TGTGCCAGCAGTGAAGGTTATAGCGGTAGCACAGATACGCAGTATTTT

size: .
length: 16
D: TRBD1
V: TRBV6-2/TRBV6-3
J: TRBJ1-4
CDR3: CASSPVGTGGGEKLFF
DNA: TGTGCCAGCAGCCCTGTCGGGACAGGAGGCGGGGAAAAACTGTTTTTT

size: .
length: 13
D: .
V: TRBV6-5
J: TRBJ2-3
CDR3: CASSYVRTDTQYF
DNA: TGTGCCAGCAGTTACGTCCGGACAGATACGCAGTATTTT

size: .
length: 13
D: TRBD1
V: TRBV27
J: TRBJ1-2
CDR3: CASSWGQGRGYTF
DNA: TGTGCCAGCAGTTGGGGACAGGGGCGGGGCTACACCTTC

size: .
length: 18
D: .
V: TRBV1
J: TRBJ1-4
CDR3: CTSSQECRSLQFNEKLFF
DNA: TGCACCAGCAGCCAAGAATGCCGTTCTCTGCAGTTTAATGAAAAACTGTTTTTT

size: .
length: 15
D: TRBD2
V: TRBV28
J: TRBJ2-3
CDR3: CASSHLAGGSDTQYF
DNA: TGTGCCAGCAGCCACCTAGCGGGGGGGTCAGATACGCAGTATTTT

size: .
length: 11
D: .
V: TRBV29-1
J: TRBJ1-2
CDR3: CSVGALHGYTF
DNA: TGCAGCGTTGGGGCGCTCCATGGCTACACCTTC

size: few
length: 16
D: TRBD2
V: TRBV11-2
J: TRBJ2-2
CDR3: CASSLASGGAAGELFF
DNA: TGTGCCAGCAGCTTAGCGAGCGGGGGTGCGGCCGGGGAGCTGTTTTTT